These T cell receptor beta chains were read from a single sample in a study of shared clonotypes between healthy human individuals. Some clones are missing from TCRdb's copy, which holds only in-frame ones; the method was immunoSEQ multiplex PCR. This table holds about 500,000 clones, around 77% found once. Sequencing used PBMCs. The origin of the receptors is a woman aged 40 to 55 in good health. Some clones in this sample may be carry-over from other donors' samples. The CDR3 runs from the conserved cysteine through the conserved F or W. D genes are given only for firm matches. Clone size is not always given. Where it is, it says once, few, many or a class for expanded clones.

v_call	d_call	j_call	clone_size	cdr3_aa	cdr3_nt
TRBV7-9	-	TRBJ2-5	few	CASSLGRHGQETQYF	TGTGCCAGCAGCCTTGGGCGACATGGGCAAGAGACCCAGTACTTC
TRBV28	TRBD1	TRBJ2-3	-	CASGMNRGALTDTQYF	TGTGCCAGCGGTATGAACAGGGGAGCCCTCACAGATACGCAGTATTTT
TRBV30	-	TRBJ1-5	-	CAWMARDDQPQHF	TGTGCCTGGATGGCGCGGGACGATCAGCCCCAGCATTTT
TRBV5-1	-	TRBJ1-1	-	CASSLEGGGTEAFF	TGCGCCAGCAGCTTGGAGGGCGGGGGGACTGAAGCTTTCTTT
TRBV27	-	TRBJ2-7	-	CASSLTRDYEQYF	TGTGCCAGCAGCCTGACTAGGGACTACGAGCAGTACTTC
TRBV11-1	-	TRBJ2-1	many	CASSLTGAAGNEQFF	TGTGCCAGCAGTTTGACTGGCGCGGCGGGCAATGAGCAGTTCTTC
TRBV2	-	TRBJ2-3	-	CASSRLLTDTQYF	TGTGCCAGCAGTCGTCTCCTCACAGATACGCAGTATTTT
TRBV4-1	-	TRBJ1-1	few	CASSQGRMLSHRPEAFF	TGCGCCAGCAGCCAAGGCAGGATGTTGTCCCACCGACCTGAAGCTTTCTTT
TRBV30	-	TRBJ1-2	-	CAWSRLGAGNYGYTF	TGTGCCTGGAGTCGTCTGGGAGCGGGAAACTATGGCTACACCTTC
TRBV29-1	-	TRBJ2-5	-	CSVGYQIQETQYF	TGCAGCGTTGGTTATCAAATCCAAGAGACCCAGTACTTC
TRBV7-8	-	TRBJ1-4	-	CASSPRQTGEKLFF	TGTGCCAGCAGCCCCCGACAGACGGGCGAAAAACTGTTTTTT
TRBV25-1	-	TRBJ2-7	few	CASSPTGKAYEQYF	TGTGCCAGCAGTCCGACGGGGAAAGCCTACGAGCAGTACTTC
TRBV5-1	-	TRBJ2-1	-	CASSLNYNEQFF	TGCGCCAGCAGCTTGAACTACAATGAGCAGTTCTTC
TRBV27	-	TRBJ2-7	-	CASTPWGRPYEQYF	TGTGCCAGCACCCCTTGGGGACGGCCCTACGAGCAGTACTTC
TRBV27	-	TRBJ1-1	-	CASSPQGRGTEAFF	TGTGCCAGCAGCCCACAGGGAAGAGGCACTGAAGCTTTCTTT
TRBV28	-	TRBJ2-2	-	CASRQTGTGELFF	TGTGCCAGCAGACAAACAGGAACCGGGGAGCTGTTTTTT
TRBV5-1	TRBD2	TRBJ2-2	-	CASSFTGGTGELFF	TGCGCCAGCAGCTTTACGGGAGGCACCGGGGAGCTGTTTTTT
TRBV7-3	-	TRBJ2-2	-	CASSLGGGDTGELFF	TGTGCCAGCAGCTTAGGAGGAGGGGATACCGGGGAGCTGTTTTTT
TRBV29-1	TRBD1	TRBJ1-5	-	CSVVTGGEGDQPQHF	TGCAGCGTTGTTACAGGGGGTGAGGGTGATCAGCCCCAGCATTTT
TRBV5-8	-	TRBJ2-7	-	CASSIPDAAYEQYF	TGTGCCAGCAGCATTCCGGACGCAGCCTACGAGCAGTACTTC
TRBV29-1	-	TRBJ2-3	few	CSAHLSTDTQYF	TGCAGCGCCCATTTAAGCACAGATACGCAGTATTTT
TRBV9	-	TRBJ2-2	few	CASSVATATGELFF	TGTGCCAGCAGCGTAGCTACGGCGACCGGGGAGCTGTTTTTT
TRBV30	-	TRBJ1-3	-	CAWTRTGNTIYF	TGTGCCTGGACCAGAACTGGAAACACCATATATTTT
TRBV27	-	TRBJ1-1	once	CASSQDMGGTEAFF	TGTGCCAGCAGTCAGGACATGGGCGGCACTGAAGCTTTCTTT
TRBV30	-	TRBJ1-2	-	CARGGRAYGYTF	TGTGCTAGGGGGGGCAGGGCCTATGGCTACACCTTC
TRBV10-2	TRBD2	TRBJ2-7	-	CASRAGGAYEQYF	TGCGCCAGCAGGGCGGGGGGCGCCTACGAGCAGTACTTC
TRBV2	-	TRBJ2-1	few	CASREYEQFF	TGTGCCAGCAGGGAGTATGAGCAGTTCTTC
TRBV15	-	TRBJ2-7	many	CATSRDLASTSYEQYF	TGTGCCACCAGCAGAGATCTAGCGAGCACGTCCTACGAGCAGTACTTC
TRBV7-3	-	TRBJ2-5	-	CASSLNAADQETQYF	TGTGCCAGCAGCTTAAATGCGGCGGATCAAGAGACCCAGTACTTC
TRBV27	TRBD2	TRBJ2-1	-	CASSYGLAGWDEQFF	TGTGCCAGCAGCTACGGACTAGCGGGTTGGGATGAGCAGTTCTTC
TRBV27	-	TRBJ1-1	-	CASSLFVNTEAFF	TGTGCCAGCAGTTTATTTGTCAACACTGAAGCTTTCTTT
TRBV5-1	-	TRBJ2-3	-	CASSSGPASSTDTQYF	TGCGCCAGCAGTTCGGGCCCTGCCTCTAGCACAGATACGCAGTATTTT
TRBV5-1	-	TRBJ2-3	-	CASSLGASVDTQYF	TGCGCCAGCAGCTTAGGGGCCTCTGTAGATACGCAGTATTTT
TRBV7-9	TRBD2	TRBJ2-1	many	CASSRRLAGEHDEQFF	TGTGCCAGCAGCCGCCGACTAGCGGGAGAACACGATGAGCAGTTCTTC
TRBV7-6	TRBD2	TRBJ2-1	-	CASSPLSGRNNEQFF	TGTGCCAGCAGCCCCCTGAGCGGGAGGAACAATGAGCAGTTCTTC
TRBV28	-	TRBJ2-7	once	CASRGPGTGNYEQYF	TGTGCCAGCAGGGGACCCGGGACTGGGAACTACGAGCAGTACTTC
TRBV4-2	-	TRBJ2-5	-	CASSSGPQETQYF	TGTGCCAGCAGCTCCGGTCCTCAAGAGACCCAGTACTTC
TRBV5-1	-	TRBJ1-4	-	CASSLGTSNEKLFF	TGCGCCAGCAGCTTGGGGACGTCTAATGAAAAACTGTTTTTT
TRBV4-1	-	TRBJ2-2	-	CASSQVIGRDTGELFF	TGCGCCAGCAGCCAAGTGATAGGGCGGGACACCGGGGAGCTGTTTTTT
TRBV14	TRBD2	TRBJ2-3	-	CAKLGRVDTQYF	TGTGCCAAACTGGGGAGGGTAGATACGCAGTATTTT